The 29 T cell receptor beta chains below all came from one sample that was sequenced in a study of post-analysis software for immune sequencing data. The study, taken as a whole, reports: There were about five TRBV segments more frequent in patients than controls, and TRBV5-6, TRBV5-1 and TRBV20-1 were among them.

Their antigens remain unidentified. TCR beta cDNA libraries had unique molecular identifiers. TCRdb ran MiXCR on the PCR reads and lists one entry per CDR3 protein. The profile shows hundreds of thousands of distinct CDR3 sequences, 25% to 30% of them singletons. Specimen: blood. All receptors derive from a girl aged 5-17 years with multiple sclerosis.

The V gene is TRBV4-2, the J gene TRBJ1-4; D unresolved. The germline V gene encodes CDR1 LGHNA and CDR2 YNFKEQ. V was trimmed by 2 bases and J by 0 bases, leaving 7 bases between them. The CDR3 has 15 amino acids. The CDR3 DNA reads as TGTGCCAGCAGCCAAATTGCGGCAACTAATGAAAAACTGTTTTTT. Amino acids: CASSQIAATNEKLFF.

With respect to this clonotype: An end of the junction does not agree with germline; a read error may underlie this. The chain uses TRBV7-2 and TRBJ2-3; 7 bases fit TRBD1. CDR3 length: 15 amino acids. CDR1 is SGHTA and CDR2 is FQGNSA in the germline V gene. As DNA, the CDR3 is TGTGCCAGCAACTTAGACAGGGTGGGGACAGATACGCAGTATTTT. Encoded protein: CASNLDRVGTDTQYF.

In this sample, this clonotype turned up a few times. As DNA, the CDR3 is TGCAGTGCCAGGGGGCAGGGCGACTCACCCCTCCACTTT. It yields the protein CSARGQGDSPLHF. The chain carries TRBV20-1 and TRBJ1-6; 8 nucleotides line up with TRBD1. V lost 6 bases to trimming and J lost 10 bases; unmatched junction nucleotides: 8. Germline V lookup: CDR1 DFQATT, CDR2 SNEGSKA (reference sequence). The CDR3 has 13 residues.

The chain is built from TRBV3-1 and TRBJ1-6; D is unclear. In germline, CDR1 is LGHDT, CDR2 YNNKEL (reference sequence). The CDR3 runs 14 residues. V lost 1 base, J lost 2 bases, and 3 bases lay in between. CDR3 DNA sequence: TGTGCCAGCAGCCAAGTACCCTATAATTCACCCCTCCACTTT. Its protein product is CASSQVPYNSPLHF.

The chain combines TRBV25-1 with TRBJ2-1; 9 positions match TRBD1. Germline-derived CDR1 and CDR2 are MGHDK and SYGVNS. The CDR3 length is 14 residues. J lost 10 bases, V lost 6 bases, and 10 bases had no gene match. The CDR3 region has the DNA TGTGCCAGCAGCTATGGGACAGGGAATAGCGAGCAGTTCTTC. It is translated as CASSYGTGNSEQFF.

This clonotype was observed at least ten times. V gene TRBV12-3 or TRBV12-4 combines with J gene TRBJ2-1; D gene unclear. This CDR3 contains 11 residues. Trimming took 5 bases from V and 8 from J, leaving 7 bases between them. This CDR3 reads CASSPRYEQFF. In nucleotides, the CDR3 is TGTGCCAGCAGTCCCCGATATGAGCAGTTCTTC.

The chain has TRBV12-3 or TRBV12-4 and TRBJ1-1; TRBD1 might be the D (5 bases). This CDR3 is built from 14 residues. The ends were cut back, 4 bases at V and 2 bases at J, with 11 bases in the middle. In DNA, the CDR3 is TGTGCCAGCAGTTCGGGACTTCCCAACACTGAAGCTTTCTTT. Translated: CASSSGLPNTEAFF.

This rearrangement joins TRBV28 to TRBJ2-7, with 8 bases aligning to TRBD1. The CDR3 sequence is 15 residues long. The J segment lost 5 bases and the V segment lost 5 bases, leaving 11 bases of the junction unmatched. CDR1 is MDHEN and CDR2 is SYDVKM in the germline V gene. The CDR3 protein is CASSPARTGFHEQYF. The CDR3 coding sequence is TGTGCCAGCAGTCCCGCGCGGACAGGGTTCCACGAGCAGTACTTC. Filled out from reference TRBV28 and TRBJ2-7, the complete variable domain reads DVKVTQSSRYLVKRTGEKVFLECVQDMDHENMFWYRQDPGLGLRLIYFSYDVKMKEKGDIPEGYSVSREKKERFSLILESASTNQTSMYLCASSPARTGFHEQYFGPGTRLTVT.

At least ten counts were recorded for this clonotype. The CDR3 protein is CSVLQTAGDEQYF. DNA of the CDR3: TGCAGCGTGCTACAAACCGCCGGGGACGAGCAGTACTTC. This rearrangement joins TRBV29-1 to TRBJ2-7; D might be TRBD2 (5 bases). The ends were cut back, 6 bases at V and 5 bases at J, with 17 bases in the middle. Germline V gene lookup returns CDR1 SQVTM and CDR2 ANQGSEA. There are 13 residues in the CDR3.

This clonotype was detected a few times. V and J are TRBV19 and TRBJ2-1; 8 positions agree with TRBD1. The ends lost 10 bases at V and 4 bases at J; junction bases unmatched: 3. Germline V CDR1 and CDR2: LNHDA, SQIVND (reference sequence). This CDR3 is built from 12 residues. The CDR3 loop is CATRTGYNEQFF. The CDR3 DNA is TGTGCCACCAGGACAGGGTACAATGAGCAGTTCTTC. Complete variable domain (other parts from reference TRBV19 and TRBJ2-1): DGGITQSPKYLFRKEGQNVTLSCEQNLNHDAMYWYRQDPGQGLRLIYYSQIVNDFQKGDIAEGYSVSREKKESFPLTVTSAQKNPTAFYLCATRTGYNEQFFGPGTRLTVL.

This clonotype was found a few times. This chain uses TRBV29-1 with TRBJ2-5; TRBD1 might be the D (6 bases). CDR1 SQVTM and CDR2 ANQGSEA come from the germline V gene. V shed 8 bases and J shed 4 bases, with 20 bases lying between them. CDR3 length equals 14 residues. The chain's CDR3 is CSSGTQGRGETQYF. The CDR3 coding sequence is TGCAGCTCTGGAACACAGGGTAGGGGAGAGACCCAGTACTTC.

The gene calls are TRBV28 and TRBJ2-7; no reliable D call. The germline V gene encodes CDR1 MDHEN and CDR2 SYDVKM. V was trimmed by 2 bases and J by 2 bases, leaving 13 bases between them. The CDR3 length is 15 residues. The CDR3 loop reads CASSLAPATPYEQYF. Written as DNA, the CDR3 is TGTGCCAGCAGTTTAGCCCCTGCCACCCCCTACGAGCAGTACTTC.

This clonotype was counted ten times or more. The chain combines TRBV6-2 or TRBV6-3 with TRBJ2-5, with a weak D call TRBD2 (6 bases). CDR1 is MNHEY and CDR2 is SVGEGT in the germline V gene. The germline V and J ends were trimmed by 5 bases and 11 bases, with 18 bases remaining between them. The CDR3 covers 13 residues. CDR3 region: CASSPTAGLQQYF. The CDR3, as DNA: TGTGCCAGCAGTCCGACAGCAGGACTACAGCAGTACTTC.

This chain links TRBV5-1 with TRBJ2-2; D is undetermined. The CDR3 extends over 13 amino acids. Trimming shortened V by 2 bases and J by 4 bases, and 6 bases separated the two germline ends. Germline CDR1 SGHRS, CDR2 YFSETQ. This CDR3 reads CASSFVGTGELFF. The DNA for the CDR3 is TGCGCCAGCAGCTTTGTTGGCACCGGGGAGCTGTTTTTT.

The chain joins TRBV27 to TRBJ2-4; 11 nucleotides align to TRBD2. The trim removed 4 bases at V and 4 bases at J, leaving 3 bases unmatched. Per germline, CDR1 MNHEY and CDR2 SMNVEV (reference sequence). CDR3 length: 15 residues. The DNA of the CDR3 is TGTGCCAGCAGTTCTGGGACTAGCGGAAAAAACATTCAGTACTTC. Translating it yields CASSSGTSGKNIQYF.

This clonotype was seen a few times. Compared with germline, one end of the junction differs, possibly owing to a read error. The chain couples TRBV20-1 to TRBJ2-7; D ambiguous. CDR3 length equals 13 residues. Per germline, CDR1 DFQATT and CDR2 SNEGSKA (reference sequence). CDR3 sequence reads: CSANQRWFDEQYF. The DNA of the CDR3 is TGCAGCGCTAATCAGAGATGGTTCGACGAGCAGTACTTC.

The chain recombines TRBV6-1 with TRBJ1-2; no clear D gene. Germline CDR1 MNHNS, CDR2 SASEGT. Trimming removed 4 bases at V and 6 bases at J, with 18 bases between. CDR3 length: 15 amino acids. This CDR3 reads CASSVEDPRNHGYTF. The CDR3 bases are TGTGCCAGCAGTGTGGAGGACCCCCGGAATCATGGCTACACCTTC.

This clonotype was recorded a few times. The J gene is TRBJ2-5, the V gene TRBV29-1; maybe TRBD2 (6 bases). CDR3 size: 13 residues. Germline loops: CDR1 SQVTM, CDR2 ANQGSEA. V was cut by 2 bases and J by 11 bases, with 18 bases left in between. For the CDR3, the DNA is TGCAGCGTTGAACGGGAGAGAGGCTACGGGCAGTACTTC. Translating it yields CSVERERGYGQYF.

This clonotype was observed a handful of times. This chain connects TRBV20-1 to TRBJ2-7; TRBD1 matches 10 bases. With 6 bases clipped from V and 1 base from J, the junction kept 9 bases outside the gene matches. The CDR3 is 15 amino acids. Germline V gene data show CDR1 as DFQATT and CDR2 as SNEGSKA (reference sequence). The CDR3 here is CSARDRGRLSYEQYF. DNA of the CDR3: TGCAGTGCCCGTGACAGGGGGCGACTATCCTACGAGCAGTACTTC.

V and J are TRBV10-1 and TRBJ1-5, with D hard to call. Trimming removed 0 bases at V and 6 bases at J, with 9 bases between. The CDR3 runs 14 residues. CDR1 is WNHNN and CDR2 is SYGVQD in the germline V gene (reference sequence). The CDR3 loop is CASSESGIGQPQHF. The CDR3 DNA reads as TGCGCCAGCAGTGAGTCCGGGATTGGTCAGCCCCAGCATTTT.

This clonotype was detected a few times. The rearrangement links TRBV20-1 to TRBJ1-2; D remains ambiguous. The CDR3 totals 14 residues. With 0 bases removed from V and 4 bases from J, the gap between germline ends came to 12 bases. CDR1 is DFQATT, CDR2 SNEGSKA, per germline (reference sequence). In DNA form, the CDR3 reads TGCAGTGCTAGAGATCTCGGGGTCACCTATGGCTACACCTTC. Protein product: CSARDLGVTYGYTF.

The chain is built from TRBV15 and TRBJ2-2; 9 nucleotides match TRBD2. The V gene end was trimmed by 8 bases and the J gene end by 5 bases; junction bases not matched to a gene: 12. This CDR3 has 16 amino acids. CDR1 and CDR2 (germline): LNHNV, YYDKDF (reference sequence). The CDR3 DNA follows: TGTGCCACCTCGGCGTGGGCTAGCGGGGTTACCGGGGAGCTGTTTTTT. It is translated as CATSAWASGVTGELFF.

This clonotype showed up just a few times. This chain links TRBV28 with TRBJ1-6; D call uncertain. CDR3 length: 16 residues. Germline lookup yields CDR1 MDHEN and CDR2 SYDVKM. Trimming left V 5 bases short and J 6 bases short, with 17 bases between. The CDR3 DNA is TGTGCCAGCAGTCCCTACCAAGGCGGACTTAATTCACCCCTCCACTTT. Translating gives CASSPYQGGLNSPLHF.

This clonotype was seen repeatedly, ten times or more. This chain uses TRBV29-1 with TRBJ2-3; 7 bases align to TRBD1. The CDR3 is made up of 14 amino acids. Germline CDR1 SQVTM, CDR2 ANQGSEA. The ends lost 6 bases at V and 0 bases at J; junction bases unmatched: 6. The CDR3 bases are TGCAGCGTGAAGTACAGGGGAAGCACAGATACGCAGTATTTT. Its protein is CSVKYRGSTDTQYF.

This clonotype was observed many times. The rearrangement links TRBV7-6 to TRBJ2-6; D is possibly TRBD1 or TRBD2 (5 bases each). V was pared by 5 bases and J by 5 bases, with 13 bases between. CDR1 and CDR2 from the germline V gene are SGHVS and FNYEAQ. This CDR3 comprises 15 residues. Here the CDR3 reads CASSHASGRANVLTF. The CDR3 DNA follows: TGTGCCAGCAGCCACGCCTCGGGACGGGCCAACGTCCTGACTTTC.

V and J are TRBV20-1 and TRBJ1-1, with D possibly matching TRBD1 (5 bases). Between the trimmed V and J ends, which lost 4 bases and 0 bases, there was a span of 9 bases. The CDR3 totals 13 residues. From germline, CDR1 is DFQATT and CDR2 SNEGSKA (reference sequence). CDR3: CSAMDNMNTEAFF. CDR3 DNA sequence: TGCAGTGCTATGGACAACATGAACACTGAAGCTTTCTTT.

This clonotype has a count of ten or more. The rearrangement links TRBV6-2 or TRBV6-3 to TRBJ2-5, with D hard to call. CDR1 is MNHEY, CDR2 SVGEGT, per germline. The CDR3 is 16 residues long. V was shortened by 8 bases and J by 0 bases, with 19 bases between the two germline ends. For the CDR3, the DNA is TGTGCCAGCCGAGAAGGTGGGCGGACGTACCAAGAGACCCAGTACTTC. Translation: CASREGGRTYQETQYF.

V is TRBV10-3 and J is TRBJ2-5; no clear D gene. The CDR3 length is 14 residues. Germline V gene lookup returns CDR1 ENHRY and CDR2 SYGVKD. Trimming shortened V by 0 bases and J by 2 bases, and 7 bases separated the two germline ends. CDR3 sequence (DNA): TGTGCCATCAGTGAGTCTGGGCAGCAAGAGACCCAGTACTTC. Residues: CAISESGQQETQYF.

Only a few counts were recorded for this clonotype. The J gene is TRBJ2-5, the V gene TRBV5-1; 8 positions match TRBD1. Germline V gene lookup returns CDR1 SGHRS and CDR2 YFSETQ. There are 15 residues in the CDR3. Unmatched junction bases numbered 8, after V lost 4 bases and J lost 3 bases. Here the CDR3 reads CASSEGQAKKETQYF. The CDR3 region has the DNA TGCGCCAGCAGCGAGGGACAGGCCAAAAAAGAGACCCAGTACTTC.